A selection of T cell receptor beta chains follows, all from one sample in a study of T cell changes during pregnancy in multiple sclerosis. Sequencing used immunoSEQ multiplex PCR; TCRdb keeps in-frame clones, though not all of them. The sample has tens of thousands of clones, 80% to 90% seen once. The sequences come from peripheral blood, collected before pregnancy. The receptors derive from a female donor with multiple sclerosis, enrolled in a pregnancy study. Each CDR3 is given with its conserved first and last residue. The order of the fields is V gene, CDR3 protein.

V gene: TRBV25-1; CDR3 protein: CASSESSGGAIQTQYF
V gene: TRBV18; CDR3 protein: CASSPGQSGNTIYF
V gene: TRBV2; CDR3 protein: CASSGSNSQETQYF
V gene: TRBV30; CDR3 protein: CAWTSLTGNEQFF
V gene: TRBV2; CDR3 protein: CASSTGPAYGYTF
V gene: TRBV27; CDR3 protein: CASSLTGSSGYTF
V gene: TRBV19; CDR3 protein: CASSPDRAYYGYTF
V gene: TRBV4-3; CDR3 protein: CASSQEPYGGEPQHF
V gene: TRBV5-1; CDR3 protein: CASSLAAGTYNEQFF
V gene: TRBV11-3; CDR3 protein: CASSPPGDLQYNEQFF
V gene: TRBV19; CDR3 protein: CASSIEKGGLAGSTDTQYF
V gene: TRBV11-2; CDR3 protein: CASSTGTYGEAFF
V gene: TRBV7-2; CDR3 protein: CASSSDSGELFF
V gene: TRBV25-1; CDR3 protein: CASSEGSPLNTEAFF
V gene: TRBV7-2; CDR3 protein: CASSTQGPGSYNSPLHF
V gene: TRBV6-1; CDR3 protein: CASSTQGIAGELFF
V gene: TRBV27; CDR3 protein: CASSLTPDRRYGYTF
V gene: TRBV27; CDR3 protein: CASRGLNTEAFF
V gene: TRBV9; CDR3 protein: CASSVSRRLMNTEAFF
V gene: TRBV27; CDR3 protein: CASSKKGGTSGRADDTQYF
V gene: TRBV28; CDR3 protein: CASSLSTKRTTYNEQFF
V gene: TRBV19; CDR3 protein: CASSATRIGEGGYTF
V gene: TRBV5-1; CDR3 protein: CASSLASTSGSNEQFF
V gene: TRBV27; CDR3 protein: CASRRGLSSYEQYF
V gene: TRBV5-8; CDR3 protein: CASSLWTGVKLTNTEAFF
V gene: TRBV6-6; CDR3 protein: CASTDGNSNSNQPQHF